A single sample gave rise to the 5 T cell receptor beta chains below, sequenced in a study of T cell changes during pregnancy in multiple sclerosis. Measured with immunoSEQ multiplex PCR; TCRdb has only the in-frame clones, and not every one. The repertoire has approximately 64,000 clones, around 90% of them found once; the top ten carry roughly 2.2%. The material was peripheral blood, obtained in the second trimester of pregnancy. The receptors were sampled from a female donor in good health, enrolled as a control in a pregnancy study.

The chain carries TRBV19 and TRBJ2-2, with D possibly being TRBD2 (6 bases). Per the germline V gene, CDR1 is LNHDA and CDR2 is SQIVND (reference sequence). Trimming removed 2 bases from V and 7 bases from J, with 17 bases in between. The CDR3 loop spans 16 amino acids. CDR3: CASSIIGTGVVGELFF. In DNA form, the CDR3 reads TGTGCCAGTAGTATAATAGGGACGGGAGTGGTCGGGGAGCTGTTTTTT.

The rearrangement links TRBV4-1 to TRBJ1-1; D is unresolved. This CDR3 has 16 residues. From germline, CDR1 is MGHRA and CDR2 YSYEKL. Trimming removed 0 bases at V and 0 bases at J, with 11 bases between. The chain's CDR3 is CASSQERDLMNTEAFF. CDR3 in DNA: TGCGCCAGCAGCCAAGAACGGGATCTTATGAACACTGAAGCTTTCTTT.

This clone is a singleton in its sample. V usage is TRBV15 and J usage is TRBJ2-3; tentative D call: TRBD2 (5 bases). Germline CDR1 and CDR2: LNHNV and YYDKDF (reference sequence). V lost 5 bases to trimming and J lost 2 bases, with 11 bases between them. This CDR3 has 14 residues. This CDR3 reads CATSLGSITDTQYF. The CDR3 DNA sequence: TGTGCCACCAGCCTAGGGAGCATCACAGATACGCAGTATTTT.

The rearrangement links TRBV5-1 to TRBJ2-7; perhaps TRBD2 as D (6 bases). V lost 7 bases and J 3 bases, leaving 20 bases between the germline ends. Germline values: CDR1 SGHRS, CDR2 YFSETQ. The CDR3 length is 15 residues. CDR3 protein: CASSLGQGGIYEQYF. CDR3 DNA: TGCGCCAGCTCCCTGGGGCAGGGAGGCATCTACGAGCAGTACTTC. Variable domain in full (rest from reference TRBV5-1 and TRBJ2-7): KAGVTQTPRYLIKTRGQQVTLSCSPISGHRSVSWYQQTPGQGLQFLFEYFSETQRNKGNFPGRFSGRQFSNSRSEMNVSTLELGDSALYLCASSLGQGGIYEQYFGPGTRLTVT.

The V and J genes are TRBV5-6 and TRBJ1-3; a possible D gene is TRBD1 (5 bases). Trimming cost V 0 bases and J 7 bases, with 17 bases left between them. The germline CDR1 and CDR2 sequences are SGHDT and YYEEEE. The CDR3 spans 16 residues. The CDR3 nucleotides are TGTGCCAGCAGCTTGGCCAGGGAATTTGGGCGGAACACCATATATTTT. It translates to CASSLAREFGRNTIYF.